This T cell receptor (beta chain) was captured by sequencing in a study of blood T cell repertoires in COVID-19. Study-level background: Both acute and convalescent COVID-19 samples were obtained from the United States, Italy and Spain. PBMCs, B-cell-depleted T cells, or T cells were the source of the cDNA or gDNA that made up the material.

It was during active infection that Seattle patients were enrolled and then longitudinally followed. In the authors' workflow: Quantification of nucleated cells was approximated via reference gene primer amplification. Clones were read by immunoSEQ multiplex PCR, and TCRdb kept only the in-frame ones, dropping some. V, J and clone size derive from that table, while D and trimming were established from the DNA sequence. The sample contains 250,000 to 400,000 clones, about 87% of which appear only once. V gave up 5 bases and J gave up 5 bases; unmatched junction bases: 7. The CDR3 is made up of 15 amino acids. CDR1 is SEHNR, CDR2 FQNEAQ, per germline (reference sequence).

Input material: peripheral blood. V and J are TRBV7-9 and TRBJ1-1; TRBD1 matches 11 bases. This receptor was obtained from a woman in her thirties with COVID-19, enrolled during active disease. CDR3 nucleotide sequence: TGTGCCAGCAGCGCCGGGACAGGGGGACGGACTGAAGCTTTCTTT. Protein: CASSAGTGGRTEAFF.